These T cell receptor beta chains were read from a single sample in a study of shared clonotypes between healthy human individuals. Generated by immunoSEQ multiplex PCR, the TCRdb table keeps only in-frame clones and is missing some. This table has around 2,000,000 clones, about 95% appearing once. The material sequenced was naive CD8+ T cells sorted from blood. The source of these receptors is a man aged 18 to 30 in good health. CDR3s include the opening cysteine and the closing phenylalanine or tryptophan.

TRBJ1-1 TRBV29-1 CSVTQGPSMNTEAFF
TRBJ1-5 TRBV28 CASSNPGQHQPQHF
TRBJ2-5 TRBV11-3 CASSSRTESQETQYF
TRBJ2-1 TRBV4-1 CASSQEGGSYNEQFF
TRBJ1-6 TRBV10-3 CATSQGTGISPLHF
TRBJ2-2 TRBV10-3 CAISEDRVGTGELFF
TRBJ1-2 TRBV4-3 CASSQGGVDGGYTF
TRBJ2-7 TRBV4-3 CASSLTEYYEQYF
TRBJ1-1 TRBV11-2 CASSLPNRGLEAFF
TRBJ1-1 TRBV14 CASSQVSVLEAFF
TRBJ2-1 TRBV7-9 CASSSGLGVEQFF
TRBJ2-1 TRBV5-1 CASSPMDSLRSSYNEQFF
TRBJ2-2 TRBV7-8 CASSLLFENTGELFF
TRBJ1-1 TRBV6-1 CASTGLNTEAFF
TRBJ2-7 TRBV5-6 CASSLGQDSSYEQYF
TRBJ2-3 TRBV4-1 CASSQVPQRGTDTQYF
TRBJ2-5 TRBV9 CASSHSGVYQETQYF
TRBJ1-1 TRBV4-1 CASSQKTGSTEAFF
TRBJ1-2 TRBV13 CASSLAEGIEFYGYTF
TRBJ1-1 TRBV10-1 CASTGGETEAFF
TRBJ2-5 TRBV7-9 CASSLAVGQKETQYF
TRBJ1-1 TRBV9 CASSVIANTEAFF
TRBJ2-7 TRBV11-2 CASSLDRGGTGEPYEQYF
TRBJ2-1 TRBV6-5 CASTWGGGNEQFF
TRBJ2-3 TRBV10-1 CASSEVRSGTQYF
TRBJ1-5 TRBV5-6 CASSLGLVQPQHF
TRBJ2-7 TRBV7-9 CASSSRDTYEQYF
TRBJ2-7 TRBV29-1 CSVEGTGRMNEQYF
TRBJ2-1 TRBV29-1 CSASDYNEQFF
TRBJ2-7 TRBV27 CASNTGTGLSYEQYF
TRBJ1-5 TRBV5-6 CASSSSGEGNQPQHF
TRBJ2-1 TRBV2 CASLTSSGVSYNEQFF
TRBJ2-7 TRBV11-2 CASSSAPGPYEQYF
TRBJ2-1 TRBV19 CASAAGSYNEQFF
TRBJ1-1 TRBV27 CASSLPAHWTPNTEAFF
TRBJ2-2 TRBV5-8 CASSLVDNTGELFF
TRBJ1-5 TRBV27 CASSLLGGGQPQHF
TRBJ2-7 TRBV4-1 CASSQERAGEDYEQYF
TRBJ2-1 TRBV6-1 CASSDPRGGPEYNEQFF
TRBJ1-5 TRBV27 CASSSSSGDQPQHF
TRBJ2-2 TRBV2 CASSGLVIGELFF
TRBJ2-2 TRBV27 CASTPGAGTGSGTGELFF